The TCR beta chain under discussion was sequenced for a study of T-cell memory formation after mild COVID-19. CDR1 and CDR2 from the germline V gene are SGHRS and YFSETQ. The CDR3 contains 14 residues. Germline trimming cut 4 bases from V and 4 bases from J; bases unmatched to any gene: 3. This clonotype was counted between two and nine times. Its specificity is unknown. General study findings and limits: Pre-infection memory held some responding clones, suggesting pre-existing cross-reactive T cells responded. CD4+ contracting clones were mainly CM and EM; CD8+ ones, EMRA.

TCRdb reanalysed the 5' RACE reads using MiXCR and keeps one entry per CDR3 protein. The sample records about 260,000 distinct CDR3 sequences, around 16% being singletons. The sequencing sample was made of PBMCs or a T cell subset sorted from them (not recorded which). This chain connects TRBV5-1 to TRBJ2-5, with 11 bases aligning to TRBD1. This TCR was recovered from a man between 18 and 29 years old who had mild COVID-19 (a few samples of this study predate the infection). Cell type and time point are not known. CDR3 protein: CASSTGQGGETQYF. The CDR3 DNA reads as TGCGCCAGCAGCACGGGACAGGGGGGAGAGACCCAGTACTTC.